This TCR beta chain was found in a study of T cells expressing NK-cell markers. Study background: Serological testing identified seven of the eight sequenced donors as HCMV-seropositive and one as seronegative. Study observations and caveats: A handful of donors showed these clonotypes also leading the CD3+CD56-NKG2C+ fraction. Top CD8+ clonotypes included the dominant CD3+CD56+NKG2C+ clonotypes in 6 or 7 donors.

For this clonotype: The antigen remains undetermined.

TCRdb re-called the 5' RACE reads, yielding one record per CDR3 amino acid sequence without DNA. The sample shows hundreds of thousands of distinct CDR3 sequences, and roughly 3.5% sits with its ten largest clones. Germline V gene sequence: CDR1 DFQATT, CDR2 SNEGSKA (reference sequence). The length of the CDR3 is 13 residues. This chain uses TRBV20-1 with TRBJ2-7; TCRdb designates TRBD2, a call that cannot be tested without DNA. This clonotype was obtained from a man younger than 30 in good health. The sequenced material came from blood T cells: a sorted CD56 or NKG2C T cell subset, CD4+ or CD8+ T cells, or bulk PBMC T cells (not recorded which). The CDR3 is CSAIGLAGDVQYF.